This entry features one T cell receptor beta chain sequence. Its antigen is not identified. This specimen comes from a study of early stage breast cancer tumors. Study at large: Invasive lobular carcinomas made up about 30% of the 12 ER+/PR+/HER2- tumors. The study, taken as a whole, reports: Enriched TCRB sequences shared across patients were mostly commonly generated sequences. Tumor and normal breast were distinguished via blood comparison in most of the 16 patients.

Sequencing used immunoSEQ multiplex PCR; TCRdb keeps in-frame clones, though not all of them. The sample has roughly 30,000 clones, roughly 50% seen once; the top ten hold more than 8%. Germline-derived CDR1 and CDR2 are SGDLS and YYNGEE. The CDR3 runs 14 residues. V was clipped by 3 bases and J by 6 bases; unmatched bases: 3. The V call is TRBV9, the J call TRBJ2-1; 10 bases align to TRBD2. The receptor was derived from a person aged 45-60 years with breast cancer. Sequencing input: breast tumor tissue. CDR3 sequence (DNA): TGTGCCAGCAGCGAAGGACTAGCGGTCAATGAGCAGTTCTTC. Its translation is CASSEGLAVNEQFF.